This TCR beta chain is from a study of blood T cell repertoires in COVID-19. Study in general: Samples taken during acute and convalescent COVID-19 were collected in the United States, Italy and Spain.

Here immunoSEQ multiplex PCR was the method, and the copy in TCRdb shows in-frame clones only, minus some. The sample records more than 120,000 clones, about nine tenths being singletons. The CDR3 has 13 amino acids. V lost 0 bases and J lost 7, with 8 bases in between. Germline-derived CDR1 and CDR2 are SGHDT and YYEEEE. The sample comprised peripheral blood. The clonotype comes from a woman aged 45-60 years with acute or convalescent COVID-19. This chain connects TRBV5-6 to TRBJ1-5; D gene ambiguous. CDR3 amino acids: CASSLGHGQPQHF. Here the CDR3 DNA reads TGTGCCAGCAGCTTGGGACATGGGCAGCCCCAGCATTTT.